This entry lists 6 T cell receptor beta chains sequenced from one sample in a study of cytotoxic CD8 clonotypes in ibrutinib-treated CLL. Sequenced by immunoSEQ multiplex PCR; TCRdb stores in-frame clones only, minus some. Here the sample spans 90,000 to 150,000 clones, roughly 60% being singletons. Material: PBMCs, obtained after 24 months of ibrutinib treatment. The receptors derive from a human donor with chronic lymphocytic leukemia.

This chain connects TRBV11-1 to TRBJ2-3; possibly TRBD2 for D (6 bases). CDR1 and CDR2 (germline): SGHAT, FQDESV (reference sequence). Trimming left V 2 bases short and J 5 bases short, with 23 bases between. The CDR3 runs to 18 residues. The CDR3 coding sequence is TGTGCCAGCAGCTTAACGGATCTGGGGAGGAAGTTAAAAGATACGCAGTATTTT. Its protein product is CASSLTDLGRKLKDTQYF. The complete variable domain, with remaining parts taken from reference TRBV11-1 and TRBJ2-3, reads EAEVAQSPRYKITEKSQAVAFWCDPISGHATLYWYRQILGQGPELLVQFQDESVVDDSQLPKDRFSAERLKGVDSTLKIQPAELGDSAMYLCASSLTDLGRKLKDTQYFGPGTRLTVL.

The chain employs TRBV6-6 and TRBJ2-3; 10 bases line up with TRBD1. CDR1 and CDR2 from the germline V gene are MNHNY and SVGAGI (reference sequence). Germline trimming cut 6 bases from V and 5 bases from J; bases unmatched to any gene: 8. The CDR3 has 15 residues. The CDR3 DNA reads as TGTGCCAGCAGCCCCGGACAGGGGGAGGGAGATACGCAGTATTTT. Its protein is CASSPGQGEGDTQYF.

V is TRBV27 and J is TRBJ2-1; 7 bases map to TRBD1. The V gene end was trimmed by 3 bases and the J gene end by 5 bases; junction bases not matched to a gene: 13. CDR3 length: 17 residues. From germline, CDR1 is MNHEY and CDR2 SMNVEV (reference sequence). CDR3 sequence reads: CASSLKGARMRHNEQFF. The DNA for the CDR3 is TGTGCCAGCAGTTTGAAGGGGGCAAGGATGCGACACAATGAGCAGTTCTTC.

The chain recombines TRBV6-5 with TRBJ2-3; the D is unclear. The CDR3 sequence is 11 residues long. Per the germline V gene, CDR1 is MNHEY and CDR2 is SVGAGI. V shed 5 bases and J shed 3 bases, with 3 bases lying between them. The CDR3 loop reads CASSRTDTQYF. In DNA, the CDR3 is TGTGCCAGCAGTCGGACAGATACGCAGTATTTT.

This clone was observed a handful of times. V gene TRBV4-2 combines with J gene TRBJ1-1; a possible D gene is TRBD1 (5 bases). This CDR3 spans 13 amino acids. From germline, CDR1 is LGHNA and CDR2 YNFKEQ. V lost 1 base and J lost 7, with 10 bases in between. For the CDR3, the DNA is TGTGCCAGCAGCCAAGGGGCAGGGAATGAAGCTTTCTTT. Its protein product is CASSQGAGNEAFF.

This clone was recorded at least ten times. V gene TRBV11-2 combines with J gene TRBJ2-7, with D unclear. CDR1 is SGHAT, CDR2 FQNNGV, per germline. The CDR3 sequence is 13 residues long. Trimming removed 4 bases from V and 7 bases from J, with 14 bases in between. DNA of the CDR3: TGTGCCAGCAGCTCAGGAGAGGTCGGAGAGCAGTACTTC. Its protein product is CASSSGEVGEQYF.